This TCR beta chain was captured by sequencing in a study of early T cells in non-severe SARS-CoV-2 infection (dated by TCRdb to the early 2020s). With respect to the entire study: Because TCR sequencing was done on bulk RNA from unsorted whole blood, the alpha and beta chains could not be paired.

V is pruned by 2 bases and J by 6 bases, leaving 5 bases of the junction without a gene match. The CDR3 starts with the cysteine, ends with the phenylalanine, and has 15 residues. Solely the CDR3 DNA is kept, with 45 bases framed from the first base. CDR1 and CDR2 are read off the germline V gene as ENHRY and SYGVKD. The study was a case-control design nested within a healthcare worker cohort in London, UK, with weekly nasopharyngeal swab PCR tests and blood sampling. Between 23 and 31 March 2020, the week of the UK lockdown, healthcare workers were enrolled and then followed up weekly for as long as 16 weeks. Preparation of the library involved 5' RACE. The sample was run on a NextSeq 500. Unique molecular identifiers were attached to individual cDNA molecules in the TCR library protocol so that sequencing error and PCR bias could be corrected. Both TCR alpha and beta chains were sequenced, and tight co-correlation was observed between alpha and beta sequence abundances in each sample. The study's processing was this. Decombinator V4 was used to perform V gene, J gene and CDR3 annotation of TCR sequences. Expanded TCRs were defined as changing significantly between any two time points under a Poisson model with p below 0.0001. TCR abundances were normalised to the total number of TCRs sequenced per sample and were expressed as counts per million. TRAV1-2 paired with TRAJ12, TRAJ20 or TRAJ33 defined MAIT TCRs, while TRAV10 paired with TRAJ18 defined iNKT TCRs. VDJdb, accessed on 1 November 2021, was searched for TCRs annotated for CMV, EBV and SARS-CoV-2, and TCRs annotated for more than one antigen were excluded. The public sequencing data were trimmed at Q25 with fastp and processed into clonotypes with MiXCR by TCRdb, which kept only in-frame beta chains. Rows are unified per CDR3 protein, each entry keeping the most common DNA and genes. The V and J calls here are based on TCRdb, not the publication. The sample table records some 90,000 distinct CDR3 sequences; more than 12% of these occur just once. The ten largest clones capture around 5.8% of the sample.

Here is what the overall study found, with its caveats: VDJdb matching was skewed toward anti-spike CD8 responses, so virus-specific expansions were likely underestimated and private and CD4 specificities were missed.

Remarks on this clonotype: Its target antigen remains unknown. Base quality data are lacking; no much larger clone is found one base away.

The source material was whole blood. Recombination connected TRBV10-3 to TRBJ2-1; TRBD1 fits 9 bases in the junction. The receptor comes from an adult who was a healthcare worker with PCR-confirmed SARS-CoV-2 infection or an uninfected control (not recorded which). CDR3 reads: CAISEGTGRINEQFF. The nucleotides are TGTGCCATCAGTGAGGGGACAGGGCGGATCAATGAGCAGTTCTTC.